This entry lists 32 T cell receptor beta chains sequenced from one sample in a study of identical twins. TCRdb used MiXCR to reprocess the 5' RACE reads, holding one entry per CDR3 protein. The repertoire has hundreds of thousands of distinct CDR3 sequences, 15% to 20% of them found once; the top ten carry around 14%. This sample also belongs to another study, concerning T cells expressing NK-cell markers.

The specimen sequenced was PBMCs. These receptors all stem from a woman between 18 and 30 years old in good health.

This chain connects TRBV29-1 to TRBJ2-1; D gene unclear. Trimming took off 3 bases at V and 0 bases at J, with 12 bases between the two ends. There are 15 residues in the CDR3. Germline lookup yields CDR1 SQVTM and CDR2 ANQGSEA. CDR3 amino acids: CSVEKQLSSYNEQFF. CDR3 nucleotides: TGCAGCGTTGAGAAGCAACTGAGCTCCTACAATGAGCAGTTCTTC.

This clonotype turned up a few times. This chain connects TRBV4-1 to TRBJ1-1; D call uncertain. Trimming took 4 bases from V and 2 from J, leaving 8 bases between them. CDR3 length: 13 residues. Germline V CDR1 and CDR2: MGHRA, YSYEKL. As DNA, the CDR3 is TGCGCCAGCAGCCCCTCGGTAAACACTGAAGCTTTCTTT. Its translation: CASSPSVNTEAFF.

This chain uses TRBV27 with TRBJ1-1, with D unclear. CDR3 length equals 17 residues. The V end was cut by 5 bases, the J end by 1 base, with 20 bases between. Germline CDR1 is MNHEY and CDR2 is SMNVEV (reference sequence). The CDR3 here is CASSPTGSSLRNTEAFF. For the CDR3, the DNA is TGTGCCAGCAGTCCTACGGGCAGCTCCCTAAGGAACACTGAAGCTTTCTTT.

This clonotype was observed a handful of times. The gene calls are TRBV5-1 and TRBJ2-5, with D perhaps being TRBD1 or TRBD2 (5 bases each). The germline V gene has CDR1 SGHRS and CDR2 YFSETQ. The CDR3 contains 12 residues. Trimming took 4 bases from V and 5 from J, leaving 9 bases between them. The CDR3 DNA is TGCGCCAGCAGCGGGGGTTGGGAGACCCAGTACTTC. It yields the protein CASSGGWETQYF.

J is TRBJ1-1 and V is TRBV11-2; no definite D call. There are 14 residues in the CDR3. V gave up 5 bases and J gave up 5 bases, with 15 bases separating them. CDR1 SGHAT and CDR2 FQNNGV come from the germline V gene. The CDR3 DNA reads TGTGCCAGCAGCGAGAGTTGGAGAGGGACTGAAGCTTTCTTT. Its protein product is CASSESWRGTEAFF.

Ten or more counts support this clonotype. Mismatch with germline at one junction end may stem from a read error. The chain uses TRBV7-7 and TRBJ2-5; TRBD2 aligns across 12 bases. The CDR3 contains 16 residues. Germline lookup yields CDR1 SSHAT and CDR2 FNYEAQ (reference sequence). The CDR3 loop is CASSLALAGGQETQYF. The CDR3 DNA sequence: TGTGCTAGCAGCTTAGCACTAGCGGGGGGACAAGAGACCCAGTACTTC.

This clonotype was seen more than once but under ten times. The CDR3 is CASSSRYEQFF. CDR3 coding DNA: TGTGCCAGCAGCTCAAGGTATGAGCAGTTCTTC. The chain is built from TRBV11-2 and TRBJ2-1; no reliable D call. There are 11 residues in the CDR3. Trimming cost V 4 bases and J 8 bases, with 6 bases left between them. The germline V gene has CDR1 SGHAT and CDR2 FQNNGV.

This clonotype appeared a few times. The rearrangement joins TRBV7-2 to TRBJ2-1, with no clear D. Germline loops: CDR1 SGHTA, CDR2 FQGNSA. The ends were cut back, 1 base at V and 6 bases at J, with 13 bases in the middle. The CDR3 contains 15 residues. CDR3 bases: TGTGCCAGCAGCTTAGGAACTTTTTTGTTCAATGAGCAGTTCTTC. Its protein product is CASSLGTFLFNEQFF.

This sequence joins TRBV7-6 and TRBJ2-5; D unclear. The CDR3 is 16 amino acids. The V end was cut by 8 bases, the J end by 5 bases, with 24 bases between. Looked up from germline, CDR1 is SGHVS and CDR2 is FNYEAQ. CDR3 residues: CASRPQISRLGETQYF. The CDR3 DNA sequence: TGTGCCAGCCGCCCCCAAATCAGTAGGCTGGGGGAGACCCAGTACTTC.

The chain recombines TRBV9 with TRBJ2-3; D may be TRBD2 (6 bases). V lost 0 bases, J lost 2 bases, and 10 bases lay in between. Germline assignment: CDR1 SGDLS and CDR2 YYNGEE. The CDR3 runs 15 residues. CDR3 residues: CASSVGGTYTDTQYF. Written as DNA, the CDR3 is TGTGCCAGCAGCGTAGGGGGGACTTACACAGATACGCAGTATTTT.

The V call is TRBV5-1, the J call TRBJ2-3; a possible D gene is TRBD1 (5 bases). V was trimmed by 2 bases and J by 4 bases, leaving 11 bases between them. Germline CDR1 reads SGHRS; CDR2 reads YFSETQ. The CDR3 loop spans 14 amino acids. CDR3 sequence: CASSFAPGSDTQYF. As DNA, the CDR3 is TGCGCCAGCAGCTTCGCCCCAGGGTCAGATACGCAGTATTTT. Combining the CDR3 with reference TRBV5-1 and TRBJ2-3 gives the whole variable domain KAGVTQTPRYLIKTRGQQVTLSCSPISGHRSVSWYQQTPGQGLQFLFEYFSETQRNKGNFPGRFSGRQFSNSRSEMNVSTLELGDSALYLCASSFAPGSDTQYFGPGTRLTVL.

This clonotype was seen ten or more times. The genes are TRBV27 and TRBJ2-7; tentatively, D is TRBD2 (6 bases). The CDR3 is 13 residues long. Germline V gene lookup returns CDR1 MNHEY and CDR2 SMNVEV (reference sequence). The V and J ends lost 3 bases and 0 bases respectively, with 6 bases between them. CDR3 protein: CASSLTSSYEQYF. In DNA, the CDR3 is TGTGCCAGCAGTTTGACTAGCTCCTACGAGCAGTACTTC.

The gene calls are TRBV7-9 and TRBJ2-5, with TRBD1 matching 7 bases. The CDR3 has 15 amino acids. Trimming removed 4 bases from V and 5 bases from J; junction bases left unmatched: 10. Germline V gene lookup returns CDR1 SEHNR and CDR2 FQNEAQ (reference sequence). CDR3 protein: CASSSTNRGRETQYF. The CDR3 nucleotides are TGTGCCAGCAGCTCCACAAACAGGGGTCGGGAGACCCAGTACTTC.

In this sample, this clonotype turned up many times. The chain is built from TRBV9 and TRBJ2-1; 12 bases agree with TRBD2. Trimming took 3 bases from V and 9 from J; bases not matched to a gene: 7. In germline, CDR1 is SGDLS, CDR2 YYNGEE. The CDR3 is made up of 15 amino acids. CDR3 sequence (DNA): TGTGCCAGCAGCGGCGCTAGCGGGAGGGCCTTTGAGCAGTTCTTC. Translation: CASSGASGRAFEQFF.

The chain couples TRBV21-1 to TRBJ2-3; the table calls TRBD1, which could not be checked here. TRBV21-1 is a pseudogene segment. CDR3 size: 17 residues. The DNA of the CDR3 is TGTGCCAGCAGCCACCCCTCCCCCGGGGGATCGACAGATACGCAGTATTTT. Translation: CASSHPSPGGSTDTQYF.

The gene calls are TRBV5-6 and TRBJ1-1, with TRBD1 matching 7 bases. This CDR3 contains 14 residues. With 0 bases clipped from V and 4 bases from J, the junction kept 3 bases outside the gene matches. Per the germline V gene, CDR1 is SGHDT and CDR2 is YYEEEE. CDR3 DNA: TGTGCCAGCAGCTTGGGATACAGGGGCACTGAAGCTTTCTTT. Translation gives CASSLGYRGTEAFF.

The chain is built from TRBV12-3 or TRBV12-4 and TRBJ1-2; the match to TRBD1 covers 9 bases. J gave up 2 bases and V 4 bases, and 8 bases lay outside the gene matches. The CDR3 is 16 amino acids. This chain's CDR3 is CASSSGQGLSNYGYTF. The CDR3 region has the DNA TGTGCCAGCAGTTCGGGACAGGGTCTCTCCAACTATGGCTACACCTTC.

This clonotype was seen only a few times. This rearrangement joins TRBV5-1 to TRBJ1-1; D remains unclear. This CDR3 spans 13 amino acids. V dropped 6 bases and J dropped 4 bases, with 13 bases sitting between them. Germline V CDR1 and CDR2: SGHRS, YFSETQ. The CDR3 here is CASKVGEGTEAFF. The CDR3 nucleotides are TGCGCCAGCAAGGTGGGAGAGGGCACTGAAGCTTTCTTT. Filled out from reference TRBV5-1 and TRBJ1-1, the complete variable domain reads KAGVTQTPRYLIKTRGQQVTLSCSPISGHRSVSWYQQTPGQGLQFLFEYFSETQRNKGNFPGRFSGRQFSNSRSEMNVSTLELGDSALYLCASKVGEGTEAFFGQGTRLTVV.

This clonotype was seen only a few times. This chain connects TRBV4-1 to TRBJ2-1, with a weak D call TRBD1 (6 bases). This CDR3 has 13 amino acids. Trimming stripped 1 base from V and 10 bases from J, with 11 bases between. Looked up from germline, CDR1 is MGHRA and CDR2 is YSYEKL. The CDR3 DNA sequence: TGCGCCAGCAGCCAAGCCCCTGACAGGGAGCAGTTCTTC. Translating it yields CASSQAPDREQFF.

This clonotype has just a few counts. The CDR3 here is CASSWSSGSNHEQYF. In nucleotides, the CDR3 is TGTGCCAGCAGCTGGTCTAGCGGGAGTAACCACGAGCAGTACTTC. This chain links TRBV7-2 with TRBJ2-7; 10 positions match TRBD2. V was clipped by 4 bases and J by 5 bases; unmatched bases: 8. Germline lookup yields CDR1 SGHTA and CDR2 FQGNSA. The length of the CDR3 is 15 residues.

The sample holds a few counts of this clonotype. The gene calls are TRBV11-2 and TRBJ2-1, with D unclear. The germline V and J ends were trimmed by 1 base and 3 bases, with 7 bases remaining between them. CDR1 SGHAT and CDR2 FQNNGV come from the germline V gene. This CDR3 has 14 residues. The CDR3 DNA reads TGTGCCAGCAGCTTAGTAGGAGTCTACAATGAGCAGTTCTTC. Amino acid sequence: CASSLVGVYNEQFF. Looking up the rest from reference TRBV11-2 and TRBJ2-1 gives the full variable domain: EAGVAQSPRYKIIEKRQSVAFWCNPISGHATLYWYQQILGQGPKLLIQFQNNGVVDDSQLPKDRFSAERLKGVDSTLKIQPAKLEDSAVYLCASSLVGVYNEQFFGPGTRLTVL.

The V call is TRBV7-7, the J call TRBJ2-2; D is possibly TRBD1 (6 bases). The CDR3 extends over 14 amino acids. CDR1 and CDR2 (germline): SSHAT, FNYEAQ (reference sequence). The germline V and J ends were trimmed by 5 bases and 2 bases, with 9 bases remaining between them. The CDR3 here is CASSNRDNTGELFF. Here the CDR3 DNA reads TGTGCCAGCAGCAACAGGGATAACACCGGGGAGCTGTTTTTT.

The chain employs TRBV15 and TRBJ2-7, with D possibly called TRBD1 or TRBD2 (6 bases each). The CDR3 spans 13 residues. V was pared by 5 bases and J by 6 bases, with 14 bases between. Germline V lookup: CDR1 LNHNV, CDR2 YYDKDF (reference sequence). The CDR3 sequence: CATSALQGGEQYF. CDR3 nucleotide sequence: TGTGCCACCAGCGCTTTACAGGGAGGCGAGCAGTACTTC.

In this sample, this clonotype turned up a few times. This chain joins TRBV20-1 and TRBJ2-5; D possibly uses TRBD1 or TRBD2 (5 bases each). CDR3 length equals 13 residues. Trimming pared 6 bases from V and 3 bases from J, leaving 14 bases between. Germline CDR1 and CDR2: DFQATT and SNEGSKA (reference sequence). CDR3 coding DNA: TGCAGTGCCCCGCCCGGGGCCGAAGAGACCCAGTACTTC. Its translation: CSAPPGAEETQYF.

V gene TRBV12-3 or TRBV12-4 combines with J gene TRBJ2-5; weak D call: TRBD2 (5 bases). The CDR3 consists of 13 residues. V was clipped by 5 bases and J by 4 bases, with 11 bases between them. CDR3: CASSMRESETQYF. Here the CDR3 DNA reads TGTGCCAGCAGTATGAGGGAATCAGAGACCCAGTACTTC.

This clonotype was recorded a few times. The chain carries TRBV6-5 and TRBJ1-2; D possibly corresponds to TRBD1 (6 bases). This CDR3 spans 14 amino acids. V lost 2 bases and J 4 bases, leaving 11 bases between the germline ends. Germline CDR1 reads MNHEY; CDR2 reads SVGAGI. CDR3: CASSYGGHPYGYTF. The CDR3 nucleotides read TGTGCCAGCAGTTACGGGGGACACCCCTATGGCTACACCTTC.

This clonotype appeared a few times. CDR3 in amino acids: CASTRWRTGELFF. CDR3 nucleotides: TGTGCCAGCACAAGGTGGCGCACCGGGGAGCTGTTTTTT. The chain uses TRBV6-1 and TRBJ2-2, with no clear D. Germline CDR1 reads MNHNS; CDR2 reads SASEGT. This CDR3 is built from 13 residues. V lost 7 bases and J 4 bases, leaving 10 bases between the germline ends.

This clonotype has a handful of counts. This chain connects TRBV20-1 to TRBJ2-7; 7 bases align to TRBD1. The CDR3 contains 16 residues. Germline-derived CDR1 and CDR2 are DFQATT and SNEGSKA (reference sequence). Trimming at V came to 1 base and at J to 2 bases, leaving 11 bases not matched to a gene. Written as DNA, the CDR3 is TGCAGTGCTAGAGGTCGCGTCCGGGACAGTCCCTACGAGCAGTACTTC. Amino acid sequence: CSARGRVRDSPYEQYF.

There are many counts of this clonotype. The chain recombines TRBV6-5 with TRBJ2-5; D is tentatively TRBD1 or TRBD2 (6 bases each). This CDR3 has 17 residues. Germline V CDR1 and CDR2: MNHEY, SVGAGI. V lost 2 bases and J 4 bases, leaving 20 bases between the germline ends. The chain's CDR3 is CASSYVGTSGGGETQYF. In DNA, the CDR3 is TGTGCCAGCAGTTACGTCGGAACAAGTGGAGGGGGAGAGACCCAGTACTTC.

V usage is TRBV7-3 and J usage is TRBJ1-1; D unclear. Trimming removed 2 bases at V and 4 bases at J, with 8 bases between. Germline V gene sequence: CDR1 SGHTA, CDR2 FQGTGA. CDR3 length equals 13 residues. The CDR3 reads CASSLGYGTEAFF. CDR3 nucleotide sequence: TGTGCCAGCAGCTTAGGGTATGGCACTGAAGCTTTCTTT.

The chain recombines TRBV13 with TRBJ2-5, with 12 bases fitting TRBD1. The germline V gene encodes CDR1 PRHDT and CDR2 FYEKMQ (reference sequence). J gave up 5 bases and V 5 bases, and 9 bases lay outside the gene matches. The CDR3 contains 16 residues. The CDR3 loop reads CASSPRDRGLGETQYF. DNA of the CDR3: TGTGCCAGCAGCCCCAGGGACAGGGGGCTAGGGGAGACCCAGTACTTC.

V and J are TRBV20-1 and TRBJ2-7; TRBD1 is a possible D gene (5 bases). Germline CDR1 DFQATT, CDR2 SNEGSKA (reference sequence). The V gene lost 6 bases and the J gene lost 4 bases, with 22 bases spanning the gap. The CDR3 loop spans 15 amino acids. The CDR3 bases are TGCAGTGCGCAAACCCCAGACAGACGCAAATACGAGCAGTACTTC. Its protein is CSAQTPDRRKYEQYF.